This TCR beta chain was profiled in a study of blood T cell repertoires in COVID-19. Study information: Acute and convalescent COVID-19 samples came from the United States, Italy and Spain. In each case, the material was cDNA or gDNA derived from T cells, B-cell-depleted T cells, or PBMCs.

This CDR3 region has 16 residues. Germline V gene data show CDR1 as SGHRS and CDR2 as YFSETQ. Trimming shortened V by 4 bases and J by 0 bases, and 11 bases separated the two germline ends. Original data processing: It was from reference gene primer amplification that nucleated cell counts were estimated. The data were produced by immunoSEQ multiplex PCR, yet TCRdb's version contains in-frame clones alone and is incomplete. V and J calls and clone size are as listed in that table; D and trimming were resolved from the DNA. The sample holds approximately 210,000 clones; 81% are singletons and the top ten take around 9%.

The sequenced material came from PBMCs or T cells enriched from blood (not recorded which). This chain joins TRBV5-1 and TRBJ2-6, with D possibly being TRBD2 (5 bases). The receptor was isolated from a woman aged 45-60 years with acute COVID-19. The CDR3 coding sequence is TGCGCCAGCAGCCCATTTGGGAGCTCTGGGGCCAACGTCCTGACTTTC. This gives the protein CASSPFGSSGANVLTF. Supplemented by reference TRBV5-1 and TRBJ2-6, the full variable domain reads KAGVTQTPRYLIKTRGQQVTLSCSPISGHRSVSWYQQTPGQGLQFLFEYFSETQRNKGNFPGRFSGRQFSNSRSEMNVSTLELGDSALYLCASSPFGSSGANVLTFGAGSRLTVL.